This T cell receptor (beta chain) is drawn from a study of blood T cell repertoires in COVID-19. Germline CDR1 and CDR2: KGHSH and LQKENI. Trimming at V came to 6 bases and at J to 2 bases, leaving 7 bases not matched to a gene. CDR3 length: 18 residues. Original processing methods: From reference gene primer amplification, estimates of nucleated cell counts were derived. Profiling relied on immunoSEQ multiplex PCR, and the TCRdb table lists in-frame clones only, not all of them. Clone size and V and J calls were adopted from that table, with D and trimming inferred from the DNA. Of about 180,000 clones detected, about four fifths appear once; the ten largest clones hold 5% to 8.5%.

This chain connects TRBV18 to TRBJ2-1, with TRBD2 matching over 16 bases. This receptor was identified in a man aged 65 to 79 with active or convalescent COVID-19. Sequenced material: peripheral blood. The CDR3 loop reads CASSIGTSGGAAYNEQFF. In DNA form, the CDR3 reads TGTGCCAGCTCCATAGGGACTAGCGGGGGGGCCGCCTACAATGAGCAGTTCTTC. The full variable domain, rest sourced from reference TRBV18 and TRBJ2-1, is NAGVMQNPRHLVRRRGQEARLRCSPMKGHSHVYWYRQLPEEGLKFMVYLQKENIIDESGMPKERFSAEFPKEGPSILRIQQVVRGDSAAYFCASSIGTSGGAAYNEQFFGPGTRLTVL.